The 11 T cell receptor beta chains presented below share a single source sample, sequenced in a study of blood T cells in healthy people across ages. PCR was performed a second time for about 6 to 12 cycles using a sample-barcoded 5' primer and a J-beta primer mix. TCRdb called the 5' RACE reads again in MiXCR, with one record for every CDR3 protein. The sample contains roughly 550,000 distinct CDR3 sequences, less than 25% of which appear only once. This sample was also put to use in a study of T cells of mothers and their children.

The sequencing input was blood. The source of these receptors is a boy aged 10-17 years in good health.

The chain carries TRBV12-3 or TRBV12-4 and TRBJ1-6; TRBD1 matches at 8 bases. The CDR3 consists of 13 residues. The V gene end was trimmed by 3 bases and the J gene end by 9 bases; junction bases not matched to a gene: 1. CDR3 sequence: CASSLDRASPLHF. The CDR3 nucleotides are TGTGCCAGCAGTTTGGACAGGGCTTCACCCCTCCACTTT.

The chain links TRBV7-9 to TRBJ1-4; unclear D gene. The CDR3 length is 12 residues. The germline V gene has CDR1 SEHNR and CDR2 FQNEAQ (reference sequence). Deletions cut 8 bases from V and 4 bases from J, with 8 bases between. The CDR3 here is CASGVINEKLFF. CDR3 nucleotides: TGTGCCAGCGGGGTTATTAATGAAAAACTGTTTTTT.

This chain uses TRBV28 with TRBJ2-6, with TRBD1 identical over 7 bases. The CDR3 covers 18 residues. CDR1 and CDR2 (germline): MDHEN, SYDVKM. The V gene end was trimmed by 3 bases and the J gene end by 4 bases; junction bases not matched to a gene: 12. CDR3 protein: CASSFLLRGRDGANVLTF. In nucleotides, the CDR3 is TGTGCCAGCAGTTTTTTGTTGAGGGGGCGAGACGGGGCCAACGTCCTGACTTTC.

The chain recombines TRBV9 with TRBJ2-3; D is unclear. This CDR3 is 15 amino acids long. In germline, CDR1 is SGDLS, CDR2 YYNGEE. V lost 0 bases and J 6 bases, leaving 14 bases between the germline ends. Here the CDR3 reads CASSVDSGRTDTQYF. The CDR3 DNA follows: TGTGCCAGCAGCGTAGATTCGGGTCGAACGGATACGCAGTATTTT.

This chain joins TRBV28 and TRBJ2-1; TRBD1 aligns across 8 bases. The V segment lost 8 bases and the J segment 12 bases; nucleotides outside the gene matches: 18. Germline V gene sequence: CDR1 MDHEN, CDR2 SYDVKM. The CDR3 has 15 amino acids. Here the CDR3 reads CASSELQGAHEVQFF. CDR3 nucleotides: TGTGCCAGCTCAGAGCTTCAGGGGGCGCATGAGGTGCAGTTCTTC.

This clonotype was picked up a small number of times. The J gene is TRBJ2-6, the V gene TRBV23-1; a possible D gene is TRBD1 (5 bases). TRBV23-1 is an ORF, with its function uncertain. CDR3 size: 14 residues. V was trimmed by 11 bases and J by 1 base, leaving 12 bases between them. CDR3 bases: TGCGCCCTCAGGGCAGGGTCTGGGGCCAACGTCCTGACTTTC. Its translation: CALRAGSGANVLTF.

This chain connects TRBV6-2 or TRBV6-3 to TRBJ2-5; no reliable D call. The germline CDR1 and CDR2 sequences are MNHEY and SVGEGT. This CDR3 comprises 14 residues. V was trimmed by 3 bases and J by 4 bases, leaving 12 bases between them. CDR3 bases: TGTGCCAGCAGTTATGGCGCCTATGGAGAGACCCAGTACTTC. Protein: CASSYGAYGETQYF.

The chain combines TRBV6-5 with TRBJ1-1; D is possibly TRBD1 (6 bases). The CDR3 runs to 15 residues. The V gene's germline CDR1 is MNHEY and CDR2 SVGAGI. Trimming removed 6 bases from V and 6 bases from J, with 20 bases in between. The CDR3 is CASRERYMGAPEAFF. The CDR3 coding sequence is TGTGCCAGCAGAGAAAGGTACATGGGGGCGCCTGAAGCTTTCTTT.

The CDR3 DNA sequence: TGCAGTGCTAGAGCTAGCGGGATATACATTCAGTACTTC. Translation: CSARASGIYIQYF. The rearrangement joins TRBV20-1 to TRBJ2-4; 9 positions match TRBD2. The V gene end was trimmed by 1 base and the J gene end by 8 bases; junction bases not matched to a gene: 3. The CDR3 extends over 13 amino acids. The germline V gene encodes CDR1 DFQATT and CDR2 SNEGSKA (reference sequence).

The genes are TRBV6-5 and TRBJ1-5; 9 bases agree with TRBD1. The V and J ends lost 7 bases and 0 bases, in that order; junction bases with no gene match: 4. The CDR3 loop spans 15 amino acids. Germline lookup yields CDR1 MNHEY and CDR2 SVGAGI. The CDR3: CASKTGGYSNQPQHF. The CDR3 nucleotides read TGTGCCAGCAAGACAGGGGGTTATAGCAATCAGCCCCAGCATTTT.

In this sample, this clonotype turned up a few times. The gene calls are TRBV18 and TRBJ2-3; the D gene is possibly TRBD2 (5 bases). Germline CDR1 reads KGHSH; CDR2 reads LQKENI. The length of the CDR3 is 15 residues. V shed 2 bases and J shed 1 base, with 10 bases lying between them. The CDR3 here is CASSPFEGGTDTQYF. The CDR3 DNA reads TGTGCCAGCTCACCATTCGAGGGAGGCACAGATACGCAGTATTTT. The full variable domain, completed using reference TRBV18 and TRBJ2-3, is NAGVMQNPRHLVRRRGQEARLRCSPMKGHSHVYWYRQLPEEGLKFMVYLQKENIIDESGMPKERFSAEFPKEGPSILRIQQVVRGDSAAYFCASSPFEGGTDTQYFGPGTRLTVL.